The rows below give T cell receptor beta chains drawn from one sample of a study of technical replicates of blood from several donors. Clones were read by immunoSEQ multiplex PCR, and TCRdb kept only the in-frame ones, dropping some. There are 65,000 to 80,000 clones in the sample; almost 99% occur only once, and roughly 0.2% lies in the top ten. Input material: T cells isolated from PBMCs. The receptors derive from a human donor in good health. Each CDR3 is given with its conserved first and last residue. The D gene is left open where the match is weak. The size entry is marked missing in some rows and otherwise reads once, few, many or a size class.

v_call	clone_size	d_call	j_call	cdr3_nt	cdr3_aa
TRBV7-9	.	.	TRBJ2-7	TGTGCCAGCAGCCCAAGGGGGGCCGCGGGGGCCCACTACGAGCAGTACTTC	CASSPRGAAGAHYEQYF
TRBV6-5	.	TRBD2	TRBJ2-7	TGTGCCAGCAGTTACTTCCCGGGAGGGCCAAACGAGCAGTACTTC	CASSYFPGGPNEQYF
TRBV30	.	.	TRBJ2-3	TGTGCCTGGAGTGTAAGTAGCGGCACAGATACGCAGTATTTT	CAWSVSSGTDTQYF
TRBV6-1	.	.	TRBJ1-6	TGTGCCAGCAGTGAGACAGATTCACCCCTCCACTTT	CASSETDSPLHF
TRBV7-2	few	.	TRBJ2-3	TGTGCCAGCAGCTTAGCAGCGGGAGATACGCAGTATTTT	CASSLAAGDTQYF
TRBV7-3	once	TRBD1	TRBJ2-5	TGTGCCAGCAGCACAGGGGGCGAGGGGACCCAGTACTTC	CASSTGGEGTQYF
TRBV7-9	once	.	TRBJ1-2	TGTGCCAGCAGCTTTTCACAGGGTCATGGCTACACCTTC	CASSFSQGHGYTF
TRBV19	.	TRBD1	TRBJ2-7	TGTGCCAGTAGTAGGGACAGGTCCCCCTACGAGCAGTACTTC	CASSRDRSPYEQYF
TRBV27	once	.	TRBJ2-6	TGTGCCAGCAGTCCAACAGGGCGTACTGGGGCCAACGTCCTGACTTTC	CASSPTGRTGANVLTF
TRBV6-1	.	TRBD2	TRBJ2-1	TGTGCCAGCAGTGAACTAGCGGGAACAGGGTGGGGTGAGCAGTTCTTC	CASSELAGTGWGEQFF
TRBV28	.	.	TRBJ2-1	TGTGCCAGCAGTCCCGCCAAGGGGGGGCGAATTGAGCAGTTCTTC	CASSPAKGGRIEQFF
TRBV12-2	.	.	TRBJ2-5	TGTGCAAGTCGCTTAGCGGGACTCCACAAAGAGACCCAGTACTTC	CASRLAGLHKETQYF
TRBV11-2	.	TRBD2	TRBJ2-7	TGTGCCAGCAGGAAAACTAGCGCCGGCTACGAGCAGTACTTC	CASRKTSAGYEQYF
TRBV2	.	TRBD1	TRBJ2-7	TGTGCCAGCAGTGGGGGGACAGTAAACGAGCAGTACTTC	CASSGGTVNEQYF
TRBV5-4	.	TRBD1	TRBJ2-7	TGTGCCAGCAGCGGCGGGACAGGAATTTACGAGCAGTACTTC	CASSGGTGIYEQYF
TRBV29-1	.	TRBD2	TRBJ2-1	TGCAGCGTCAGGACTAGCGGGATATTCAATGAGCAGTTCTTC	CSVRTSGIFNEQFF
TRBV7-9	.	TRBD2	TRBJ2-2	TGTGCCAGCAGATCAACCCGGACTAGCAACTTCGTTAACACCGGGGAGCTGTTTTTT	CASRSTRTSNFVNTGELFF
TRBV7-9	.	.	TRBJ1-2	TGTGCCAGCAGCCGACGGGGGGCCGGTGGCTACACCTTC	CASSRRGAGGYTF
TRBV2	.	.	TRBJ2-7	TGTGCCAGCAGTGGGCCGGATGCCTGGGCCGAGCAGTACTTC	CASSGPDAWAEQYF
TRBV2	.	.	TRBJ1-1	TGTGCCAGCATGGATAGCCCCTTAATGAACACTGAAGCTTTCTTT	CASMDSPLMNTEAFF
TRBV9	.	TRBD1	TRBJ1-2	TGTGCCAGCAGCGTAGCCCCGACTCAGGGGGTAGATGGCTACACCTTC	CASSVAPTQGVDGYTF
TRBV28	once	.	TRBJ1-5	TGTGCCAGCAGCCAAATCCCCGGAGTGGCCATCAATCAGCCCCAGCATTTT	CASSQIPGVAINQPQHF
TRBV29-1	.	TRBD2	TRBJ2-1	TGCAGCGTGGTGGGACTAGCGGGAGCTAATGAGCAGTTCTTC	CSVVGLAGANEQFF
TRBV27	.	.	TRBJ1-5	TGTGCCAGCAGTTTATCGATGGCTAGCAATCAGCCCCAGCATTTT	CASSLSMASNQPQHF
TRBV6-1	few	.	TRBJ2-3	TGTGCCAGCAGTGATTGGTCAGTGGATACGCAGTATTTT	CASSDWSVDTQYF
TRBV9	.	TRBD1	TRBJ2-2	TGTGCCAGCAGGTGGACAGGGGTCACCGGGGAGCTGTTTTTT	CASRWTGVTGELFF
TRBV28	.	.	TRBJ1-5	TGTGCCAGCAGGCCCGGGGGTAATCAGCCCCAGCATTTT	CASRPGGNQPQHF
TRBV19	.	.	TRBJ2-7	TGTGCCAGTAGTACGACAGCTTCCTACGAGCAGTACTTC	CASSTTASYEQYF
TRBV7-9	.	.	TRBJ2-3	TGTGCCAGCAGCTTAGCGGGAGGTCAGAGCACAGATACGCAGTATTTT	CASSLAGGQSTDTQYF
TRBV4-1	.	TRBD2	TRBJ2-7	TGCGCCAGCAGCCCTGAGACTAGCGAAGCCTACGAGCAGTACTTC	CASSPETSEAYEQYF
TRBV28	.	TRBD1	TRBJ1-2	TGTGCCAGTGACAGGGGAGCATATGGCTACACCTTC	CASDRGAYGYTF
TRBV27	.	.	TRBJ2-7	TGTGCCACCGCTTCACCGGACAGTTCCTACGAGCAGTACTTC	CATASPDSSYEQYF
TRBV27	.	TRBD2	TRBJ2-7	TGTGCCAGCAGCTCTGCGGGAGGATCATACGAGCAGTACTTC	CASSSAGGSYEQYF
TRBV29-1	.	.	TRBJ2-1	TGCAGCGTTGGTCACTCCTACAATGAGCAGTTCTTC	CSVGHSYNEQFF
TRBV9	.	.	TRBJ2-1	TGTGCCAGCAGCGTAGATTCCCGGAATGAGCAGTTCTTC	CASSVDSRNEQFF
TRBV2	.	.	TRBJ1-5	TGTGCCAGCAGTGAGGAACAGGGCTACAGTCAGCCCCAGCATTTT	CASSEEQGYSQPQHF
TRBV9	.	TRBD2	TRBJ2-7	TGTGCCAGCAGCGCTAGCGGGAGCGACAGCTCCTACGAGCAGTACTTC	CASSASGSDSSYEQYF
TRBV5-6	.	.	TRBJ2-3	TGTGCCAGCAGCTTGGAGCCTATATTAATCACAGATACGCAGTATTTT	CASSLEPILITDTQYF
TRBV9	.	TRBD2	TRBJ2-1	TGTGCCAGCAGCGCGCTAGCGGGAGGGCCTGGGGATGAGCAGTTCTTC	CASSALAGGPGDEQFF
TRBV29-1	.	TRBD1	TRBJ1-1	TGCAGCGTTGCCTCAGGGGGCCGGGGATGGACTGAAGCTTTCTTT	CSVASGGRGWTEAFF
TRBV9	.	.	TRBJ2-1	TGTGCCAGCAGCGGTCAACTTAGCGCGTGGCAGTTCTTC	CASSGQLSAWQFF
TRBV6-5	.	TRBD1	TRBJ2-7	TGTGCCAGCAGCACAGGGGGCGCATACGAGCAGTACTTC	CASSTGGAYEQYF
TRBV4-2	.	.	TRBJ2-1	TGTGCCAGCAGCCAAGGATTTTTAATCCTACTCAATGAGCAGTTCTTC	CASSQGFLILLNEQFF
TRBV29-1	.	TRBD2	TRBJ2-1	TGCAGCGTTGTTTTAGTTCTAGACGGGGGGGAGTTCTTC	CSVVLVLDGGEFF
TRBV5-1	.	.	TRBJ1-2	TGCGCCAGTAGGAGGAGGGCCTATGGCTACACCTTC	CASRRRAYGYTF
TRBV9	once	TRBD2	TRBJ2-3	TGTGCCAGCAGCGACCCCTTTAGCGGGAGGGAAACAGATACGCAGTATTTT	CASSDPFSGRETDTQYF
TRBV7-9	.	TRBD1	TRBJ1-2	TGTGCCAGCAGCACTTACAGGGGGCTGGACTATGGCTACACCTTC	CASSTYRGLDYGYTF